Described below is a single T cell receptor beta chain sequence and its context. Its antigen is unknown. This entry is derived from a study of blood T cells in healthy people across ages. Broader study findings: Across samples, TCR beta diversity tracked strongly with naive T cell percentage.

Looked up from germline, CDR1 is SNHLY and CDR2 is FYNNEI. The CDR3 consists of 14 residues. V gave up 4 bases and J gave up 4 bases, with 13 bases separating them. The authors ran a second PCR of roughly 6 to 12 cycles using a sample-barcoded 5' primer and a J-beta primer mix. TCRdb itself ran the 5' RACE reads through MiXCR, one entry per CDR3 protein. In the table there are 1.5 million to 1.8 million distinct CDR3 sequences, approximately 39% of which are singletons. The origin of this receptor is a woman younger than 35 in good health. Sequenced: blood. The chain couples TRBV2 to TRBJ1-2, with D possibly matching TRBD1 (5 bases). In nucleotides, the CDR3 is TGTGCCAGCAGTGCTTGGGGCTTCGGCTATGGCTACACCTTC. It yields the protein CASSAWGFGYGYTF.